This section outlines one TCR beta chain sequence together with its context. Only in-frame clones appear in the TCRdb table, and some are missing; sequencing was by immunoSEQ multiplex PCR. The sample carries approximately 49,000 clones, approximately 88% recorded once. The data were obtained in a study of blood T cell repertoires in COVID-19. The CDR3 has 13 residues. Germline lookup yields CDR1 PRHDT and CDR2 FYEKMQ (reference sequence). Between the trimmed V and J ends, which lost 2 bases and 3 bases, there was a span of 4 bases. The chain carries TRBV13 and TRBJ1-4; no firm D call. The sample taken for sequencing was peripheral blood. The origin of this receptor is a man in his fifties or sixties with active COVID-19. This CDR3 reads CASSLRANEKLFF. In DNA form, the CDR3 reads TGTGCCAGCAGCTTAAGAGCTAATGAAAAACTGTTTTTT. Combining the CDR3 with reference TRBV13 and TRBJ1-4 gives the whole variable domain AAGVIQSPRHLIKEKRETATLKCYPIPRHDTVYWYQQGPGQDPQFLISFYEKMQSDKGSIPDRFSAQQFSDYHSELNMSSLELGDSALYFCASSLRANEKLFFGSGTQLSVL.